Sequencing of this T cell receptor beta chain was carried out in a study of cytomegalovirus exposure and HLA in healthy donors (TCRdb year 2017). Background for the entire study: In an earlier analysis of under 600 of the donors, 276 Gb of sequence data and 117 million unique TCR beta sequences from 180 million or so T cells were reported. About 280 gigabases of sequencing data and around 90 million unique TCR sequences made up an early release that covered several hundred HLA-typed donors. The genetic ancestry cluster associated with self-reported Caucasian donors included over 65% of the approximately 410 genotyped donors. The study was designed to test whether signatures of past pathogen exposure could be identified by cataloging public T cell receptors. The study used immunosequencing to profile the T cell repertoires of 670 or so subjects and linked those repertoires to cytomegalovirus serostatus. In addition to the first cohort of about 650 subjects, a separate validation cohort of approximately 130 different subjects was used. To predict cytomegalovirus infection status, the study brought together high-throughput TCR immunosequencing, statistical association of individual TCRs with disease status, and machine learning. A later analysis re-analyzed previously published TCR beta repertoires from 600 to 850 donors and added high-resolution HLA genotyping to study TCR occurrence patterns. The later analysis used no new phenotypic data to find candidate immune exposures, relying instead on TCR beta sequences and their occurrence across donors. An earlier analysis of 500 to 750 of the donors applied high-throughput TCR beta sequencing to assess whether each TCR beta V gene segment acted as functional or pseudogenic. Donor age, sex, ethnicity and CMV serostatus were collected together with the repertoire data. A later genetic analysis took genome-wide SNP genotypes for about three fifths of the 666 donors and used that subset as a discovery cohort. All discovery cohort repertoires had been generated on a single sequencing platform. Class I and class II HLA loci were covered by the typing at four-digit resolution. The number of typed donors differed by locus: about 620-640 for A, B, C, DRB1 and DQB1; approximately 530 for DQA1; some 590 for DPA1; and around 490 for DPB1. Because of strong linkage in the cohort, five DR-DQ haplotypes were treated as single units for association and clustering. Across some 400 genotyped donors of the cohort, an average of approximately 200,000 unique TCR beta nucleotide sequences per donor were sequenced, and roughly 18% of those sequences were non-productive.

Library generation was performed with the immunoSEQ multiplex PCR assay. For the multiplex PCR, a mixture combining 60 forward primers for TCR Vbeta segments and 13 reverse primers for TCR Jbeta segments was used. The CDR3 region of rearranged TCR beta genes was amplified from genomic DNA with a multiplex PCR assay. On the Illumina HiSeq System, the amplified TCR beta libraries were sequenced as 87-base-pair reads. The study's processing was this. A later analysis tallied approximately 87 million unique TCR beta chains across the 700 or so repertoires, and approximately 11 million of those chains were shared by two or more donors. A nearest-neighbor algorithm error-corrected the raw reads and collapsed the reads into unique sequences, merging closely related sequences to remove PCR and sequencing errors. To assign V, D and J gene segments, CDR3 sequences were aligned to IMGT reference sequences. Each retained sequence needed at least a six-nucleotide match to both a V gene segment and a J gene segment. A rearrangement was called productive if the CDR3 had no stop codons and remained in frame with V and J, and every other rearrangement was called non-productive. CDR3 was defined by IMGT convention, running from the second conserved V-encoded cysteine to the conserved J-encoded phenylalanine. In an earlier analysis of around 600 of the donors, sequences lacking an unambiguous match to a single V gene segment were excluded. In an earlier analysis of several hundred of the donors, V segments were called functional above 56.7% productive rearrangements and were called segregating when the between-donor standard deviation exceeded 5%. To diagnose cytomegalovirus status from the catalog of TCR beta chain sequences, a statistical classification framework was built. V and J gene assignment, in a later analysis, came from comparing TCR nucleotide sequences with IMGT/GENE-DB human TR gene sequences. The TCRdist pipeline was used in a later analysis to assign CDR3 sequences and most-parsimonious VDJ recombination scenarios. A later analysis defined each TCR beta chain by its CDR3 amino acid sequence plus V-gene family, and excluded reads lacking a unique V-gene family. As a way to deal with suspected cross-contamination and a sequencing artifact, a later analysis dropped 592 nucleotide sequences that were highly shared and had low generation probability. In a later analysis, a clonal expansion index was calculated for each public chain from normalized within-repertoire ranks of inferred template counts. A later analysis computed generation probabilities with a VDJ recombination model fitted to out-of-frame rearrangements, and checked the results against IGoR. In a later analysis, hypergeometric tests were used to score TCR-TCR, TCR-HLA and TCR-CMV co-occurrence, with a repertoire-size bias correction applied to TCR pairs. False discovery rates were estimated in a later analysis by permuting HLA or CMV assignments 20 times. In a later analysis, co-occurring TCRs were grouped using DBSCAN, and TCRdist sequence similarity was added for clustering within HLA-allele-positive subsets. Repertoires with fewer than 30,000 or more than 120,000 public chains were left out of co-occurrence clustering, as were about five repertoires with anomalous nucleotide sharing. Imported from immuneACCESS, the table was reduced by TCRdb to in-frame sequences with V and J called. These copies leave out some clones; in studies compared against another copy, an unresolved V gene accounts for under half, and the cause of the remainder is not known. V, J and clone size reflect that table, while D and trimming were determined from the DNA. The sample table shows more than 140,000 clones, and 60% to 80% are seen once. Of the sample, about 0.66% is held by the ten largest clones.

Points on this clone: No antigen is known for it. Within one base of it there is no much larger clone, and no base qualities were kept. Other DNA sequences within the sample encode an identical CDR3.

The cohort comprised fewer than 750 healthy bone marrow donors. All cohort members were sampled while nominally healthy, although unrecorded immune exposures were likely present. The donor tested CMV seronegative and was one of the 352 seronegative cohort members. Every donor gave a peripheral blood sample, and the peripheral blood mononuclear cells from that sample were used for TCR beta sequencing. The Qiagen DNeasy Blood Extraction Kit was used to extract genomic DNA from the blood cell samples. CDR1 and CDR2 are drawn from the germline V gene: SNHLY, FYNNEI. The CDR3 spans 15 residues, from the cysteine through the phenylalanine. Only the CDR3 DNA stays, 45 bases, in frame from base 1. Trimming removed 0 bases from V and 4 bases from J, leaving 10 bases between the germline ends. The paper's findings and limits, for the study overall: HLA typing was unavailable for some donors at each locus, so association tests used only the typed subset. Most TCR sequences were observed very rarely across donors, whereas some public TCRs were present in many individuals. A few of the identified cytomegalovirus-associated TCR beta chains were confirmed in vitro to be specific for cytomegalovirus antigens. Roughly uniform sequencing depth across donors was assumed in presence/absence analyses, although this assumption may not hold. A later analysis found that HLA-associated TCR beta chains were more clonally expanded and had lower generation probabilities than equally common non-associated chains. A total of 150 to 200 TCR beta chains were listed by the study as associated with cytomegalovirus. Strong co-occurrence of HLA alleles, especially DR and DQ, made assigning TCR associations to individual alleles difficult. A later analysis reported that several top co-occurrence clusters appeared linked to parvovirus B19, influenza, CMV and Epstein-Barr virus. CMV serostatus was the only immune exposure information available for the cohort. According to a later genetic analysis, donors in an Asian-associated ancestry cluster had fewer N-insertions in productive TCRs than the approximately 700-donor mean. A further reported finding was that TCR beta sequences accurately predicted the HLA-A and HLA-B alleles for most subjects in the first cohort. According to a later analysis, most CMV-associated TCR beta chains appeared to be HLA-restricted, and the HLA associations seemed to be driven largely by CMV exposure. The cohort was sequenced for TCR beta chains only, and without alpha or paired-chain data the features that could be detected were limited. Linkage disequilibrium might explain the correlated functional status among segregating V segments, but an unknown experimental factor could not be excluded. Some IMGT-functional V segments, including TRBV6-2 and TRBV6-3, could not be told apart with the 87-base-pair reads, so those segments were excluded. At a false discovery rate of 0.05, a later analysis linked some 17,000 TCR beta sequences to specific HLA alleles. A cluster of highly shared sequence variants was judged likely to represent a technical artifact of the sequencing pipeline. In a later analysis, the rate of TCR association differed among HLA loci, with DRB1 alleles having the most associated TCRs and HLA-C alleles having the fewest. Because counts were too low, 15 to 20 rarely observed V segments, including chromosome 9 orphons, were excluded from the earlier analysis of around 590 of the donors. Broadly in line with IMGT annotations, most TCR beta V segments showed up in productive rearrangements about 90% or about 30% of the time in an earlier analysis of some 590 of the donors. The classifier was reported to diagnose cytomegalovirus status with high specificity and sensitivity in both the original and validation cohorts. According to the authors, the approach could potentially be generalized to other disease states and immunological phenotypes. An association between a missense DCLRE1C variant and V-gene and J-gene trimming of TCR beta chains was found in a later genetic analysis and replicated in an independent cohort.

The sequence is built from TRBV2 and TRBJ1-3; the D gene is possibly TRBD1, with 5 bases matching. The receptor was derived from a male donor in good health and CMV-seronegative. The sequenced sample was PBMCs. The DNA sequence reads TGTGCCAGCAGTGAAGCCGACAGTGGCGGAAACACCATATATTTT. Its protein product is CASSEADSGGNTIYF.